This T cell receptor beta chain was observed in a study of shared clonotypes between healthy human individuals. This clone was observed a handful of times. Its antigen is unidentified. The test was conducted at deep level. In the study's own analysis: Junction-only sequences without quality scores were provided by ImmunoSEQ, so filtering was different. The table came from immunoSEQ multiplex PCR; TCRdb's copy has only in-frame clones and leaves some out. V and J calls and clone size come straight from that table; D and trimming were deduced from the DNA. The sample holds fewer than 150,000 clones; about 62% are singletons and the top ten take about 26%. Findings and caveats of the study: Four donors had around 5% of their naive CD4 clonotypes in common.

Trimming took 6 bases from V and 2 from J, leaving 17 bases between them. The CDR3 loop spans 15 amino acids. The V gene's germline CDR1 is MNHNS and CDR2 SASEGT. Sequenced: memory CD8+ T cells sorted from blood. As to subset: CD45RO+ cells pooled with CCR7-negative TemRA cells. V and J are TRBV6-1 and TRBJ2-7; D gene ambiguous. The clonotype originates from a woman in her thirties in good health. CDR3 in amino acids: CASRRTPDGPYEQYF. The CDR3 bases are TGTGCCAGCAGGCGAACACCTGACGGGCCCTACGAGCAGTACTTC.